Detailed here is one T cell receptor (beta chain). This specimen belongs to a study of blood T cell repertoires in COVID-19. Turning to the study itself: From T cells, B-cell-depleted T cells, or PBMCs came the material, which was cDNA or gDNA.

Germline CDR1 and CDR2: MNHEY and SMNVEV (reference sequence). This CDR3 spans 14 amino acids. V shed 3 bases and J 6 bases; nucleotides not matched to a gene: 6. Authors' processing steps: Reference gene primer amplification in the assay estimated nucleated cell counts. Clones were read by immunoSEQ multiplex PCR, and TCRdb kept only the in-frame ones, dropping some. D and trimming were read from the DNA, whereas the V and J calls and clone size are those reported in that table. This table has about 100,000 clones, roughly 87% appearing once. The chain uses TRBV27 and TRBJ2-7; 9 bases align to TRBD1. This clonotype was sampled from a man aged 25-40 years in a cohort sampled during active COVID-19. Sequencing was done on a sample of peripheral blood. As DNA, the CDR3 is TGTGCCAGCAGTTTCGGGACAGGGTGGGGCGAGCAGTACTTC. Translating it yields CASSFGTGWGEQYF.